This T cell receptor (beta chain) was found in a study of lymphopenia after photon versus proton radiotherapy (dated by TCRdb to the late 2010s). Background for the entire study: Photon and proton radiation therapy were compared by the study for their immunological effects in patients with gastrointestinal tumors who developed high-grade lymphopenia. The cohort comprised roughly 20 patients with gastrointestinal tumors who received either photon or proton therapy and then developed lymphopenia. The study aimed to characterize how the two radiation modalities differ in their impact on the immune system.

The library was generated by the immunoSEQ multiplex PCR assay. T cell repertoires were profiled by deep sequencing of rearranged TCR beta loci, alongside multiparametric flow cytometry. TCRdb retrieved this table from immuneACCESS and kept in-frame rearrangements only. Not all clones are present; in checked studies, unresolved V genes account for under half, and no reason is known for the remainder. A total of around 17,000 clones appear in this sample, 84% of them only once. The ten largest clonotypes hold 20% to 25% of the sample. At the junction V is shortened by 3 bases and J by 8 bases, with 16 bases in between. The CDR3 starts with the cysteine, ends with the phenylalanine, and has 14 residues. Only CDR3 DNA remains: 42 bases, in frame from the first base. As encoded in the germline V gene (reference sequence), CDR1 is LNHDA while CDR2 is SQIVND. What the work shows at the level of the full study, not this receptor alone: Among patients across the cohort who died, overall survival time showed an inverse correlation with a larger post-nadir drop in TCR diversity. The survival association was assessed only in patients who died, and better survival with proton therapy was presented by the authors as a possibility rather than a demonstrated result. Proton-treated patients stayed relatively stable during treatment, while photon-treated patients lost naive T cells and TCR diversity and gained effector/memory populations. Once the lymphocyte count had reached its nadir, the repertoires of photon-treated patients showed oligoclonal expansion, particularly of CD8+ Temra cells, and this expansion drove the decline in diversity.

Details on this clone: What antigen it recognizes has not been identified. No clone much larger than this one lies a single base away; base qualities are absent.

Recombination connected TRBV19 to TRBJ1-2; there is no confident call for the D gene. This clonotype was obtained from a man in his sixties or seventies with pancreatic cancer. Sequenced material: peripheral blood, taken from a patient treated with proton-based radiotherapy. The sequenced DNA is TGTGCCAGTAGTATCGGTCGCTTAATTCAGGGCTACACCTTC. This encodes CASSIGRLIQGYTF.